The following is a T cell receptor beta chain sequence with its context. TCRdb processed the 5' RACE reads anew with MiXCR; each CDR3 protein has one entry. This sample has 350,000 to 400,000 distinct CDR3 sequences, with 20% found just once. This record comes from a study of CD8 T cells in ankylosing spondylitis. Trimming at V came to 5 bases and at J to 4 bases, leaving 12 bases not matched to a gene. The CDR3 length is 17 residues. CDR1 is MNHEY and CDR2 is SMNVEV in the germline V gene (reference sequence). The chain uses TRBV27 and TRBJ2-2; 8 bases fit TRBD2. Sequencing was carried out using blood, either unsorted or a sorted T cell fraction (not recorded which). This clonotype was sampled from a male donor with ankylosing spondylitis or in good health (not recorded which). The CDR3 sequence is CASSPTQRGTFTGELFF. The CDR3 DNA sequence: TGTGCCAGCAGTCCCACACAGCGGGGGACCTTCACCGGGGAGCTGTTTTTT.